The 12 T cell receptor beta chains below were found in one sample sequenced in a study of blood T cells in healthy people across ages. PCR was performed a second time for about 7 to 11 cycles using a sample-barcoded 5' primer and a J-beta primer mix. TCRdb analysed the 5' RACE reads with MiXCR anew, one entry per CDR3 protein. The profile shows around 800,000 distinct CDR3 sequences, 46% of them singletons. The sequencing sample was made of blood. These receptors were taken from a man older than 75 in good health.

A remark on this clonotype: One end of the junction is discordant with germline, which a read error may explain. The gene calls are TRBV5-1 and TRBJ2-6, with D possibly being TRBD1 (5 bases). From germline, CDR1 is SGHRS and CDR2 YFSETQ. The CDR3 totals 16 residues. The CDR3 DNA reads as TGCGCCAGCAGCTTGACCGGTAACTCTGGGGCCGACGTCCTGACTTTC. It yields the protein CASSLTGNSGADVLTF.

With regard to this clonotype: A clone one base away is much larger, so this may be a read error. This chain links TRBV4-2 with TRBJ1-2, with D perhaps TRBD1 (5 bases). The CDR3 extends over 16 amino acids. Germline-derived CDR1 and CDR2 are LGHNA and YNFKEQ. CDR3 region: CASSQDLGRQGYGHTF. The CDR3 DNA sequence: TGTGCCAGCAGCCAAGATCTGGGCAGGCAGGGCTATGGCCACACCTTC.

The J gene is TRBJ2-1, the V gene TRBV3-1, with D possibly matching TRBD2 (6 bases). CDR3 length: 14 amino acids. V lost 3 bases to trimming and J lost 10 bases, with 16 bases between them. Germline V gene sequence: CDR1 LGHDT, CDR2 YNNKEL (reference sequence). The CDR3 loop is CASSQGTGRDEQFF. In DNA, the CDR3 is TGTGCCAGCAGCCAGGGGACTGGAAGAGACGAGCAGTTCTTC.

CDR3 in DNA: TGCAGCGTTGTCCTAGCGGGCTCCAATGAGCAGTACTTC. Residues: CSVVLAGSNEQYF. V usage is TRBV29-1 and J usage is TRBJ2-7, with TRBD2 matching over 8 bases. Germline V gene sequence: CDR1 SQVTM, CDR2 ANQGSEA. V dropped 4 bases and J dropped 7; count of bases not matched to a gene: 9. The CDR3 is 13 amino acids.

The chain recombines TRBV10-2 with TRBJ1-6; TRBD1 agrees at 10 bases. Trimming cost V 7 bases and J 7 bases; bases outside gene matches: 7. Germline-derived CDR1 and CDR2 are WSHSY and SAAADI. The CDR3 length is 15 residues. The CDR3 DNA sequence: TGCGCCAGCACCCGGACAGGGGGAGGGAATTCACCCCTCCACTTT. Translation: CASTRTGGGNSPLHF.

The chain links TRBV4-3 to TRBJ2-3; D assignment may be TRBD1 or TRBD2 (5 bases each). The V end lost 1 base, the J end lost 2 bases, and 10 bases lay between the germline ends. In germline, CDR1 is LGHNA, CDR2 YSLEER. The CDR3 spans 15 residues. The CDR3 region is CASSQGGYDTDTQYF. In DNA, the CDR3 is TGCGCCAGCAGCCAAGGGGGGTACGACACAGATACGCAGTATTTT.

The rearrangement joins TRBV5-1 to TRBJ1-1; D is ambiguous. The V gene's germline CDR1 is SGHRS and CDR2 YFSETQ. Trimming left V 0 bases short and J 7 bases short, with 10 bases between. This CDR3 is 13 amino acids long. DNA for the CDR3: TGCGCCAGCAGCTTGGCCGGCCGTAGTGAAGCTTTCTTT. It translates to CASSLAGRSEAFF.

The V and J genes are TRBV29-1 and TRBJ2-7; either TRBD1 or TRBD2 may fit D (5 bases each). This CDR3 has 12 amino acids. V gave up 6 bases and J gave up 0 bases, with 9 bases separating them. CDR1 SQVTM and CDR2 ANQGSEA come from the germline V gene. CDR3 region: CSVGDGSYEQYF. The CDR3 nucleotides are TGCAGCGTAGGGGACGGCTCCTACGAGCAGTACTTC.

The V and J genes are TRBV2 and TRBJ1-1; D gene ambiguous. The germline gives CDR1 SNHLY, CDR2 FYNNEI. CDR3 length: 12 amino acids. The ends were cut back, 7 bases at V and 1 base at J, with 7 bases in the middle. CDR3 protein: CASITPNTEAFF. The CDR3 DNA reads TGTGCCAGCATTACCCCGAACACTGAAGCTTTCTTT.

In this sample, this clonotype turned up a few times. In DNA form, the CDR3 reads TGTGCCAGCAGCTTAGAGCGTACCTTGAGGACGCAGTATTTT. Its translation: CASSLERTLRTQYF. V and J are TRBV7-9 and TRBJ2-3; D gene unclear. Trimming stripped 1 base from V and 9 bases from J, with 14 bases between. The CDR3 consists of 14 residues. The germline gives CDR1 SEHNR, CDR2 FQNEAQ (reference sequence).

The J gene is TRBJ2-7, the V gene TRBV18, with a tentative D call TRBD1 (6 bases). This CDR3 is 13 amino acids long. Germline V gene lookup returns CDR1 KGHSH and CDR2 LQKENI. Trimming took 3 bases from V and 3 from J, leaving 9 bases between them. CDR3 in amino acids: CASSPSGDYEQYF. CDR3 nucleotides: TGTGCCAGCTCACCGTCAGGGGACTACGAGCAGTACTTC.

This chain links TRBV25-1 with TRBJ2-5; TRBD1 aligns across 8 bases. The CDR3 runs to 15 residues. The ends lost 3 bases at V and 5 bases at J; junction bases unmatched: 8. The germline gives CDR1 MGHDK, CDR2 SYGVNS. In DNA form, the CDR3 reads TGTGCCAGCAGTGATATGTCAGGGGGCCGGGAGACCCAGTACTTC. It translates to CASSDMSGGRETQYF.